This TCR beta chain was profiled in a study of T cell responses to AZD1222 COVID-19 vaccine. Looking at the study overall: Second-dose groups at about 4 or about 12 weeks were pooled.

Details on this clone: No antigen is known for it.

CDR3 length: 17 amino acids. Per the germline V gene, CDR1 is KGHDR and CDR2 is SFDVKD. V lost 5 bases, J lost 1 base, and 10 bases stayed unmatched. Measured with immunoSEQ multiplex PCR; TCRdb has only the in-frame clones, and not every one. This table holds fewer than 250,000 clones, almost 95% found once. Findings and caveats of the study: Donors in the cohort were predominantly white British and more often female, and clonal diversity was possibly underestimated. Within unmutated variant regions lay the reported targets of nearly half of spike-specific TCRs.

The sample was peripheral blood, taken on day 0 of AZD1222 vaccination. The clonotype was recovered from an adult in good health. The chain employs TRBV24-1 and TRBJ2-3; TRBD2 aligns across 8 bases. CDR3 nucleotides: TGTGCCACCAGTGGCCGCTCCGGGGGGGGCGGCACAGATACGCAGTATTTT. It encodes CATSGRSGGGGTDTQYF.